These T cell receptor beta chains were read from a single sample in a study of blood T cell repertoires in COVID-19. Profiled with immunoSEQ multiplex PCR; TCRdb holds only in-frame clones, not every one. The sample gives 170,000 or so clones, 87% of which show up once; approximately 12% is in the top ten. Sequenced input: peripheral blood. The receptor set was obtained from a woman aged 70-85 years with COVID-19, enrolled during active disease. The CDR3 runs from the conserved cysteine through the conserved F or W. The D gene is left open where the match is weak. Size is stated for part of the rows, as once, few or many counts, or as a class when the clone is expanded.

cdr3_nt cdr3_aa clone_size j_call d_call v_call cdr3_length
TGCGCCAGCAGCCTGCTCCTAGCGAACACCGGGGAGCTGTTTTTT CASSLLLANTGELFF NA TRBJ2-2 NA TRBV4-1 15
TGTGCCAGCAGCGGGAGAAGTGGGAAGACCCAGTACTTC CASSGRSGKTQYF NA TRBJ2-5 NA TRBV11-3 13
TGCGCCAGCAGTCGGGGGGAGGGAATTCATGGCTACACCTTC CASSRGEGIHGYTF NA TRBJ1-2 NA TRBV5-1 14
TGTGCCAGTTGGGGCCCAACAGTTTCGACCGGCTATGAGCAGTTCTTC CASWGPTVSTGYEQFF NA TRBJ2-1 NA TRBV19 16
TGCGCCAGCAGCTGGACCCGGGACACCGAGGCGTACTTC CASSWTRDTEAYF NA TRBJ2-7 NA TRBV5-1 13
TGTGCCAGCAACCGACAGGGGAGCTCCTACGAGCAGTACTTC CASNRQGSSYEQYF NA TRBJ2-7 TRBD1 TRBV28 14
TGTGCCAGCAGCGTAGAAGGCGGGTCCTACGAGCAGTACTTC CASSVEGGSYEQYF NA TRBJ2-7 NA TRBV9 14
TGTGCCAGTAGTGACCTCCAGGGAGGGGATCAGCCCCAGCATTTT CASSDLQGGDQPQHF NA TRBJ1-5 NA TRBV19 15
TGCAGCGTGGCCACAGGGGGCAACGCTGGATACGAGCAGTACTTC CSVATGGNAGYEQYF NA TRBJ2-7 TRBD1 TRBV29-1 15
TGTGCCAGCAGTGGGAGGGTTCAGCCTTCTGGAAACACCATATATTTT CASSGRVQPSGNTIYF NA TRBJ1-3 NA TRBV6-1 16
TGCAGCGTTGAAGATATGGGGGCGACTCTGATCACAGATACGCAGTATTTT CSVEDMGATLITDTQYF NA TRBJ2-3 NA TRBV29-1 17
TGCAGTGCTGGGCAGGGTTTAGTTCAGTACTTC CSAGQGLVQYF NA TRBJ2-4 NA TRBV20-1 11
TGTGCCAGCAGCCCATGGACAGACTTGAACACTGAAGCTTTCTTT CASSPWTDLNTEAFF once TRBJ1-1 NA TRBV11-3 15
TGTGCCAGCAGCCCCGGGACTACCTTCCTTGAGCAGTACTTC CASSPGTTFLEQYF NA TRBJ2-7 TRBD2 TRBV7-3 14
TGTGCCTGGAGTCAGGACGGGGATCAGCCCCAGCATTTT CAWSQDGDQPQHF NA TRBJ1-5 NA TRBV30 13
TGCGCCAGCAGCTTGGCTGGGGGCGGCTACGAGCAGTACTTC CASSLAGGGYEQYF NA TRBJ2-7 NA TRBV5-1 14
TGTGCCAGCAGGGAGTGGGGCGTTCGTGATTCACCCCTCCACTTT CASREWGVRDSPLHF NA TRBJ1-6 NA TRBV6-5 15
TGTGCCAGCTCACTGACAGCCTTCTCCTACGAGCAGTACTTC CASSLTAFSYEQYF NA TRBJ2-7 NA TRBV18 14
TGTGCCAGCAGTTCGACAGGGCGAAACGAGCAGTACTTC CASSSTGRNEQYF NA TRBJ2-7 TRBD1 TRBV27 13
TGTGCCAGCAGCTTGTATTTTCTGGACAGGGACACTGAAGCTTTCTTT CASSLYFLDRDTEAFF NA TRBJ1-1 TRBD1 TRBV5-6 16
TGTGCCAGCAGCCTCAGCTATGGCTACACCTTC CASSLSYGYTF NA TRBJ1-2 NA TRBV5-6 11
TGCGCCAGCAGCTGGGCACAGGGGGAGCCGACTAATGAAAAACTGTTTTTT CASSWAQGEPTNEKLFF NA TRBJ1-4 TRBD1 TRBV5-1 17
TGTGCCAGCAGCGACCGGGACAGGGGGTGGGAGCAGTACTTC CASSDRDRGWEQYF NA TRBJ2-7 TRBD1 TRBV3-1/TRBV3-2 14
TGTGCCAGTAGTATTGAGAACAGGGGGCGGACTGAAGCTTTCTTT CASSIENRGRTEAFF few TRBJ1-1 TRBD1 TRBV19 15
TGTGCCAGCAGACGAATAGCGGGAGCGGCAGATACGCAGTATTTT CASRRIAGAADTQYF NA TRBJ2-3 TRBD2 TRBV11-3 15
TGCGCCAGCAGCTCAGGACAGGGGGAGGCTGAAGCTTTCTTT CASSSGQGEAEAFF NA TRBJ1-1 TRBD1 TRBV5-1 14
TGTGCCAGCAGCCAACGGACAGGGGGCGGCTACACCTTC CASSQRTGGGYTF once TRBJ1-2 TRBD1 TRBV3-1/TRBV3-2 13
TGTGCCAGCAGTCGGACAGGGTCCCACTCACCCCTCCACTTT CASSRTGSHSPLHF NA TRBJ1-6 TRBD1 TRBV6-5 14
TGTGCCAGCAGTTTAGGACAGGCTTATCAGCCCCAGCATTTT CASSLGQAYQPQHF NA TRBJ1-5 TRBD1 TRBV28 14
TGTGCCAGCGGAGGGACAGTCACCGGGGAGCTGTTTTTT CASGGTVTGELFF NA TRBJ2-2 NA TRBV6-5 13
TGTGCCAGCAGCTTGTCGAATGAGCAGTTCTTC CASSLSNEQFF NA TRBJ2-1 NA TRBV7-3 11
TGTGCCCAGGAAGCGGGAGGGCGCGAGCAGTACTTC CAQEAGGREQYF NA TRBJ2-7 TRBD2 TRBV30 12
TGTGCCAGCACCGAAATAGACAGGGAATATGGCTACACCTTC CASTEIDREYGYTF NA TRBJ1-2 TRBD1 TRBV5-6 14
TGTGCCTGGGCCCCGGGACAGAGCTACAATGAGCAGTTCTTC CAWAPGQSYNEQFF NA TRBJ2-1 TRBD1 TRBV30 14
TGTGCCAGCTCACCAGGGCAGGGGGCTGACATTCAGTACTTC CASSPGQGADIQYF NA TRBJ2-4 TRBD1 TRBV18 14
TGCAGTGCTAGTTATAGCGGGCCAATCCAAGAGACCCAGTACTTC CSASYSGPIQETQYF NA TRBJ2-5 TRBD2 TRBV20-1 15
TGTGCCACCAGCGGGGGACTAGCACCCTCCTACGAGCAGTACTTC CATSGGLAPSYEQYF NA TRBJ2-7 TRBD2 TRBV15 15
TGTGCCAGCAGAGGTAGCTGGGGCGGCGAGCAGTACTTC CASRGSWGGEQYF NA TRBJ2-7 NA TRBV2 13
TGTGCCAGCAGCAAAGTTGAGGGTCCGGGACTAGCGGGAGTAGGATGCGAGCAGTACTTC CASSKVEGPGLAGVGCEQYF many TRBJ2-7 NA TRBV21-1 20
TGCGCCAGCAGCTTACCCGCGGGGACTGGAAACACCATATATTTT CASSLPAGTGNTIYF NA TRBJ1-3 NA TRBV5-1 15
TGTGCCAGCAGACGCTACAGGGAGCATTTCGAGCAGTACTTC CASRRYREHFEQYF NA TRBJ2-7 NA TRBV28 14
TGTGCCAGTAGTATTTCCTCATCAACTAGCGGGTGGACCGGGGAGCTGTTTTTT CASSISSSTSGWTGELFF NA TRBJ2-2 TRBD2 TRBV19 18